These 10 T cell receptor beta chains were all obtained from the same sample, sequenced in a study of blood T cell repertoires in COVID-19. The assay was immunoSEQ multiplex PCR, and TCRdb's table has in-frame clones only and misses some. Among 200,000 to 300,000 clones listed, 86% were seen once. Material for sequencing was peripheral blood. The receptor set was obtained from a man older than 75 with acute or convalescent COVID-19.

V is TRBV6-2 or TRBV6-3 and J is TRBJ1-1; 9 bases fit TRBD1. With V trimmed by 0 bases and J by 12 bases, 8 bases remained unmatched. Germline assignment: CDR1 MNHEY and CDR2 SVGEGT. The CDR3 sequence is 14 residues long. The CDR3 region is CASSYSKGQGRSFF. The CDR3 DNA sequence: TGTGCCAGCAGTTACTCGAAGGGACAGGGCCGATCTTTCTTT.

This rearrangement joins TRBV12-3 or TRBV12-4 to TRBJ2-2, with D unclear. V was cut by 3 bases and J by 0 bases, with 2 bases left in between. This CDR3 has 13 residues. CDR3 region: CASSFANTGELFF. The CDR3, as DNA: TGTGCCAGCAGTTTCGCGAACACCGGGGAGCTGTTTTTT.

This chain uses TRBV7-2 with TRBJ2-1; D is perhaps TRBD1 (5 bases). Germline V gene data show CDR1 as SGHTA and CDR2 as FQGNSA. The ends were cut back, 7 bases at V and 1 base at J, with 14 bases in the middle. This CDR3 contains 15 residues. The CDR3 loop is CASTPDSFSYNEQFF. The CDR3 DNA is TGTGCCAGCACCCCCGACAGTTTTTCCTACAATGAGCAGTTCTTC.

This chain links TRBV7-2 with TRBJ1-6, with D perhaps TRBD1 (5 bases). The CDR3 runs 13 residues. From germline, CDR1 is SGHTA and CDR2 FQGNSA. V shed 1 base and J shed 14 bases, with 12 bases lying between them. The CDR3 reads CASSLEGSGSLHF. For the CDR3, the DNA is TGTGCCAGCAGCTTAGAAGGGTCAGGGTCCCTCCACTTT. Variable domain in full (rest from reference TRBV7-2 and TRBJ1-6): GAGVSQSPSNKVTEKGKDVELRCDPISGHTALYWYRQSLGQGLEFLIYFQGNSAPDKSGLPSDRFSAERTGGSVSTLTIQRTQQEDSAVYLCASSLEGSGSLHFGNGTRLTVT.

A word on this clone: The same CDR3 is also encoded by other DNA sequences in this sample. The V call is TRBV5-1, the J call TRBJ2-3; the D gene is possibly TRBD2 (6 bases). The germline V gene has CDR1 SGHRS and CDR2 YFSETQ. V gave up 4 bases and J gave up 3 bases, with 12 bases separating them. This CDR3 is 14 amino acids long. The CDR3 coding sequence is TGCGCCAGCAGCCTTAGCGGAGTAACAGATACGCAGTATTTT. This sequence encodes CASSLSGVTDTQYF.

The rearrangement links TRBV3-1 (or the pseudogene TRBV3-2) to TRBJ2-2, with D maybe TRBD1 (6 bases). The CDR3 loop spans 14 amino acids. In germline, CDR1 is LGHDT, CDR2 YNNKEL (reference sequence). The germline V and J ends were trimmed by 2 bases and 3 bases, with 7 bases remaining between them. In nucleotides, the CDR3 is TGTGCCAGCAGCCAATGGGGGCACACCGGGGAGCTGTTTTTT. It encodes CASSQWGHTGELFF.

The chain couples TRBV5-1 to TRBJ1-4; a possible D gene is TRBD1 (5 bases). V was shortened by 1 base and J by 5 bases, with 15 bases between the two germline ends. The CDR3 is 16 residues long. Germline CDR1 reads SGHRS; CDR2 reads YFSETQ. DNA of the CDR3: TGCGCCAGCAGCTTGAAGGGCGGGGCCGCAAATGAAAAACTGTTTTTT. Translation gives CASSLKGGAANEKLFF.

The V call is TRBV6-5, the J call TRBJ2-3; D may be TRBD2 (6 bases). The CDR3 is 15 amino acids. Trimming left V 2 bases short and J 2 bases short, with 11 bases between. Germline lookup yields CDR1 MNHEY and CDR2 SVGAGI. DNA of the CDR3: TGTGCCAGCAGTTACCGGGGACTTGACACAGATACGCAGTATTTT. It translates to CASSYRGLDTDTQYF.

The V gene is TRBV10-3, the J gene TRBJ2-2; 8 nucleotides align to TRBD2. V shed 9 bases, J shed 5 bases, and the junction held 2 bases outside the gene matches. The CDR3 contains 12 residues. From germline, CDR1 is ENHRY and CDR2 SYGVKD. CDR3 sequence (DNA): TGTGCCATGAGCGGGGGTACCGGGGAGCTGTTTTTT. Protein product: CAMSGGTGELFF.

The CDR3 spells CASSSTGWGVGNTIYF. The DNA of the CDR3 is TGTGCCAGCAGCTCAACAGGGTGGGGCGTCGGAAACACCATATATTTT. The rearrangement uses TRBV7-8 and TRBJ1-3, with D possibly matching TRBD1 (6 bases). The CDR3 spans 16 residues. Germline V gives CDR1 SGHVS, CDR2 FQNEAQ. Between the trimmed V and J ends, which lost 4 bases and 4 bases, there was a span of 17 bases.